The 22 T cell receptor beta chains listed next were all sequenced from one sample in a study of shared clonotypes between healthy human individuals. Repertoires were generated with immunoSEQ multiplex PCR, while TCRdb's copy carries only in-frame clones and drops some. The sample has about 520,000 clones, 81% seen once; the top ten hold roughly 12%. Sequencing used PBMCs. The receptor source for this set is a woman aged 40 to 49 in good health. Some clones in this sample may be carry-over from other donors' samples.

The chain carries TRBV10-2 and TRBJ2-3; unclear D gene. The germline V and J ends were trimmed by 5 bases and 3 bases, with 3 bases remaining between them. Germline V lookup: CDR1 WSHSY, CDR2 SAAADI. This CDR3 contains 11 residues. The CDR3 sequence: CASSPTDTQYF. CDR3 nucleotides: TGCGCCAGCAGTCCTACAGATACGCAGTATTTT.

Note on this clone: This may stem from a read error, because a much larger clone lies one nucleotide away. This chain joins TRBV7-8 and TRBJ1-1; D remains unclear. The germline CDR1 and CDR2 sequences are SGHVS and FQNEAQ. Deletions cut 3 bases from V and 6 bases from J, with 8 bases between. This CDR3 contains 12 residues. CDR3 sequence (DNA): TGTGCCAGCAGCTTTGATCGGGCTGAAGCTTTCTTT. This codes for CASSFDRAEAFF.

The rearrangement links TRBV7-2 to TRBJ2-3; 7 bases map to TRBD2. The CDR3 runs 15 residues. The ends lost 1 base at V and 3 bases at J; junction bases unmatched: 4. Germline V gives CDR1 SGHTA, CDR2 FQGNSA. CDR3 in DNA: TGTGCCAGCAGCTTAGGGGGGGGACGGACAGATACGCAGTATTTT. As protein: CASSLGGGRTDTQYF. Based on the CDR3 plus reference TRBV7-2 and TRBJ2-3, the full variable domain is GAGVSQSPSNKVTEKGKDVELRCDPISGHTALYWYRQSLGQGLEFLIYFQGNSAPDKSGLPSDRFSAERTGGSVSTLTIQRTQQEDSAVYLCASSLGGGRTDTQYFGPGTRLTVL.

Notes on this clone: A far more abundant clone sits one base away, making this likely a read error. In the same sample, other DNA sequences code for this CDR3. This sequence joins TRBV28 and TRBJ2-1; either TRBD1 or TRBD2 may fit D (5 bases each). Germline-derived CDR1 and CDR2 are MDHEN and SYDVKM. The CDR3 loop spans 15 amino acids. Trimming took off 7 bases at V and 9 bases at J, with 22 bases between the two ends. For the CDR3, the DNA is TGTGCCAGCAAAACCCCACCGGGGCTTCCAGGTGAGCAGTTCTTC. Amino acids: CASKTPPGLPGEQFF.

This clone was seen only a few times. The chain recombines TRBV18 with TRBJ1-1; D gene unclear. This CDR3 has 14 residues. Trimming took off 1 base at V and 3 bases at J, with 9 bases between the two ends. CDR1 is KGHSH and CDR2 is LQKENI in the germline V gene. The CDR3 region is CASSPQQRYTEAFF. CDR3 DNA: TGTGCCAGCTCACCACAGCAAAGGTACACTGAAGCTTTCTTT.

The chain recombines TRBV4-1 with TRBJ2-7; TRBD1 matches 9 bases. V dropped 2 bases and J dropped 6; count of bases not matched to a gene: 8. Germline loops: CDR1 MGHRA, CDR2 YSYEKL. The CDR3 extends over 15 amino acids. The CDR3 sequence is CASSQWNRGRSEQYF. The DNA for the CDR3 is TGCGCCAGCAGCCAATGGAACAGGGGGCGGAGCGAGCAGTACTTC.

Concerning this clone: It is likely a read error: a sequence one base away is far more abundant. The chain joins TRBV28 to TRBJ2-7, with TRBD1 matching over 8 bases. The length of the CDR3 is 15 residues. Germline CDR1 reads MDHEN; CDR2 reads SYDVKM. Unmatched junction bases numbered 9, after V lost 6 bases and J lost 2 bases. CDR3 region: CASSTQGQATYEQYF. CDR3 sequence (DNA): TGTGCCAGCAGCACGCAGGGACAGGCTACCTACGAGCAGTACTTC.

V gene TRBV5-1 combines with J gene TRBJ1-1; D not resolved. The CDR3 totals 15 residues. Looked up from germline, CDR1 is SGHRS and CDR2 is YFSETQ. Trimming cost V 0 bases and J 1 base, with 10 bases left between them. CDR3: CASSLDGVRNTEAFF. CDR3 DNA: TGCGCCAGCAGCTTGGATGGGGTCCGGAACACTGAAGCTTTCTTT.

The rearrangement joins TRBV29-1 to TRBJ2-3; 11 positions agree with TRBD2. The germline V gene has CDR1 SQVTM and CDR2 ANQGSEA. This CDR3 has 14 amino acids. V gave up 7 bases and J gave up 4 bases; unmatched junction bases: 7. CDR3: CSALAGGAADTQYF. CDR3 nucleotide sequence: TGCAGCGCCCTAGCGGGAGGTGCGGCAGATACGCAGTATTTT.

The chain couples TRBV6-1 to TRBJ2-5; weak D call: TRBD2 (6 bases). The CDR3 length is 15 residues. Trimming took 1 base from V and 5 from J, leaving 14 bases between them. The germline CDR1 and CDR2 sequences are MNHNS and SASEGT. CDR3 nucleotide sequence: TGTGCCAGCAGTGAAGACCCAGGGAGGCTGGAGACCCAGTACTTC. It is translated as CASSEDPGRLETQYF.

V and J are TRBV29-1 and TRBJ2-2; 7 bases agree with TRBD1. V trimming: 6 bases; J trimming: 0 bases; junction bases outside the gene matches: 4. The CDR3 is 14 residues long. Germline assignment: CDR1 SQVTM and CDR2 ANQGSEA. CDR3 protein: CSVPDRANTGELFF. In DNA form, the CDR3 reads TGCAGCGTGCCCGACAGGGCGAACACCGGGGAGCTGTTTTTT.

In regard to this clone: A far larger clone differs by one base, so this is likely a read error. The chain recombines TRBV4-1 with TRBJ1-2; no definite D call. The CDR3 runs 16 residues. V was trimmed by 6 bases and J by 6 bases, leaving 23 bases between them. Germline V CDR1 and CDR2: MGHRA, YSYEKL. The CDR3: CASSLTWAQVIDGYTF. For the CDR3, the DNA is TGCGCCAGCAGTCTCACATGGGCCCAAGTTATAGATGGCTACACCTTC.

This clone was seen just once. Here the CDR3 DNA reads TGCAGCGTCGAACTGGACAGGGTCTATGAGCAGTTCTTC. It codes for CSVELDRVYEQFF. The chain combines TRBV29-1 with TRBJ2-1; TRBD1 aligns across 8 bases. CDR3 size: 13 residues. V shed 6 bases, J shed 8 bases, and the junction held 9 bases outside the gene matches. The germline CDR1 and CDR2 sequences are SQVTM and ANQGSEA.

V usage is TRBV6-6 and J usage is TRBJ1-4, with a possible D match to TRBD1 (5 bases). The CDR3 runs 14 residues. Trimming took off 2 bases at V and 8 bases at J, with 12 bases between the two ends. Germline CDR1 and CDR2: MNHNY and SVGAGI (reference sequence). The chain's CDR3 is CASSYGRVGEKLFF. CDR3 bases: TGTGCCAGCAGTTACGGCAGGGTGGGGGAAAAACTGTTTTTT.

A remark on this clone: A far larger clone is off by one base, so a read error is likely. The rearrangement links TRBV30 to TRBJ1-5; D perhaps matches TRBD1 (6 bases). The length of the CDR3 is 14 residues. Per germline, CDR1 GTSNPN and CDR2 SVGIG (reference sequence). CDR3 sequence: CAWSKGGGNQHQHF. The CDR3 DNA reads TGTGCCTGGAGTAAAGGCGGGGGCAATCAGCACCAGCATTTT.

This clone has just one count. This could be a read error, since a much larger clone is one nucleotide away. The chain has TRBV19 and TRBJ2-7; either TRBD1 or TRBD2 may supply D (5 bases each). This CDR3 has 15 residues. Trimming shortened V by 4 bases and J by 3 bases, and 16 bases separated the two germline ends. Germline V gives CDR1 LNHDA, CDR2 SQIVND (reference sequence). The CDR3 spells CASSRGPARNYEQYF. The CDR3 DNA sequence: TGTGCCAGTAGTAGGGGACCAGCGAGAAACTACGAGCAGTACTTC.

The chain has TRBV9 and TRBJ2-1; D is unresolved. The V end lost 0 bases, the J end lost 5 bases, and 12 bases lay between the germline ends. This CDR3 has 15 amino acids. Germline CDR1 reads SGDLS; CDR2 reads YYNGEE. This CDR3 is CASSVAPGDNNEQFF. CDR3 DNA sequence: TGTGCCAGCAGCGTAGCTCCGGGTGACAACAATGAGCAGTTCTTC.

This rearrangement joins TRBV4-2 to TRBJ2-7, with D tentatively TRBD2 (5 bases). V was pared by 1 base and J by 1 base, with 14 bases between. The CDR3 covers 16 residues. Germline-derived CDR1 and CDR2 are LGHNA and YNFKEQ. The CDR3 here is CASSQGGQNPSYEQYF. The CDR3 DNA reads as TGTGCCAGCAGCCAAGGAGGGCAGAACCCTTCCTACGAGCAGTACTTC.

As concerns this clone: A read error is the likely source, as a far larger clone sits one nucleotide away. Within the sample, other DNA sequences also encode this same CDR3. The chain uses TRBV7-9 and TRBJ1-1; D might be TRBD1 (5 bases). This CDR3 region has 13 residues. The germline V gene encodes CDR1 SEHNR and CDR2 FQNEAQ (reference sequence). The CDR3 DNA sequence: TGTGCCAGCAGCTTTTGGGGGAACACTGAGGCTTTCTTT. Its protein is CASSFWGNTEAFF.

The V call is TRBV11-3, the J call TRBJ1-1; D not certain. CDR1 is SGHNT, CDR2 YENEEA, per germline. The CDR3 has 13 amino acids. Trimming shortened V by 5 bases and J by 0 bases, and 7 bases separated the two germline ends. CDR3 region: CASSQHMNTEAFF. In nucleotides, the CDR3 is TGTGCCAGCAGCCAACACATGAACACTGAAGCTTTCTTT. The whole variable domain, filled in from reference TRBV11-3 and TRBJ1-1, reads EAGVVQSPRYKIIEKKQPVAFWCNPISGHNTLYWYLQNLGQGPELLIRYENEEAVDDSQLPKDRFSAERLKGVDSTLKIQPAELGDSAVYLCASSQHMNTEAFFGQGTRLTVV.

This rearrangement joins TRBV7-9 to TRBJ2-7; D gene uncertain. V lost 5 bases, J lost 2 bases, and 10 bases lay in between. Germline CDR1 and CDR2: SEHNR and FQNEAQ (reference sequence). The length of the CDR3 is 13 residues. Here the CDR3 reads CASSPLSTYEQYF. CDR3 coding DNA: TGTGCCAGCAGCCCACTCTCTACCTACGAGCAGTACTTC. Full variable domain (outside the CDR3, taken from reference TRBV7-9 and TRBJ2-7): DTGVSQNPRHKITKRGQNVTFRCDPISEHNRLYWYRQTLGQGPEFLTYFQNEAQLEKSRLLSDRFSAERPKGSFSTLEIQRTEQGDSAMYLCASSPLSTYEQYFGPGTRLTVT.

The V and J genes are TRBV27 and TRBJ2-3, with D unresolved. Germline CDR1 reads MNHEY; CDR2 reads SMNVEV (reference sequence). The CDR3 covers 14 residues. The V gene lost 3 bases and the J gene lost 0 bases, with 7 bases spanning the gap. CDR3 region: CASSFWASTDTQYF. The CDR3 nucleotides read TGTGCCAGCAGTTTTTGGGCTAGCACAGATACGCAGTATTTT.